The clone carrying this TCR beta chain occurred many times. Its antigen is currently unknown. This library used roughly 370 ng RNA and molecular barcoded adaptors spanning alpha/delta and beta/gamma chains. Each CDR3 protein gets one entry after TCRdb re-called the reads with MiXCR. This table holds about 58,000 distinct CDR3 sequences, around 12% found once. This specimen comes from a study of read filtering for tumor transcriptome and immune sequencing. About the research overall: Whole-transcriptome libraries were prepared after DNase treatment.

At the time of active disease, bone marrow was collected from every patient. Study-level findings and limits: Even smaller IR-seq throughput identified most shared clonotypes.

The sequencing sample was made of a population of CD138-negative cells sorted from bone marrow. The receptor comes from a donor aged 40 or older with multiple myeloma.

The CDR3 DNA follows: TGTGCCAGCAGCCGAAGGACAGCCGCTGGCTACACCTTC. Its translation is CASSRRTAAGYTF. The rearrangement joins TRBV11-2 to TRBJ1-2; D perhaps matches TRBD1 (6 bases). V was trimmed by 5 bases and J by 7 bases, leaving 14 bases between them. Germline-derived CDR1 and CDR2 are SGHAT and FQNNGV. This CDR3 region has 13 residues.